Following are 24 T cell receptor beta chains from one sample sequenced in a study of cytomegalovirus exposure and HLA in healthy donors. The study ran its PCR with 60 Vbeta and 13 Jbeta primers. Data came from immunoSEQ multiplex PCR; TCRdb stores just in-frame clones and leaves some out. Here the sample spans roughly 110,000 clones, under 70% being singletons. Sequencing input: PBMCs. The origin of the receptors is a man younger than 35 in good health and CMV-seropositive.

The chain is built from TRBV2 and TRBJ1-2; D is unresolved. The germline V gene has CDR1 SNHLY and CDR2 FYNNEI. The CDR3 has 15 amino acids. The germline V and J ends were trimmed by 2 bases and 8 bases, with 18 bases remaining between them. CDR3 sequence (DNA): TGTGCCAGCAGTGAAAATGGCGGCTATCCGGTCGGCTACACCTTC. This gives the protein CASSENGGYPVGYTF. The full variable domain, rest sourced from reference TRBV2 and TRBJ1-2, is EPEVTQTPSHQVTQMGQEVILRCVPISNHLYFYWYRQILGQKVEFLVSFYNNEISEKSEIFDDQFSVERPDGSNFTLKIRSTKLEDSAMYFCASSENGGYPVGYTFGSGTRLTVV.

The V and J genes are TRBV7-8 and TRBJ2-5; D is perhaps TRBD1 (7 bases). The CDR3 totals 15 residues. V was trimmed by 1 base and J by 5 bases, leaving 14 bases between them. The germline V gene encodes CDR1 SGHVS and CDR2 FQNEAQ. The CDR3 spells CASSLGGQEGETQYF. CDR3 DNA sequence: TGTGCCAGCAGCTTAGGAGGACAGGAGGGGGAGACCCAGTACTTC. Full variable domain (missing parts from reference TRBV7-8 and TRBJ2-5): GAGVSQSPRYKVAKRGQDVALRCDPISGHVSLFWYQQALGQGPEFLTYFQNEAQLDKSGLPSDRFFAERPEGSVSTLKIQRTQQEDSAVYLCASSLGGQEGETQYFGPGTRLLVL.

This clone has just a few counts. This rearrangement joins TRBV5-4 to TRBJ2-5, with D unresolved. Trimming took off 4 bases at V and 1 base at J, with 8 bases between the two ends. This CDR3 has 13 residues. Germline CDR1 and CDR2: SGHNT and YYREEE (reference sequence). CDR3 in DNA: TGTGCCAGCAGCCCCAGGATCCAAGAGACCCAGTACTTC. Amino acid sequence: CASSPRIQETQYF. Full variable domain (missing parts from reference TRBV5-4 and TRBJ2-5): ETGVTQSPTHLIKTRGQQVTLRCSSQSGHNTVSWYQQALGQGPQFIFQYYREEENGRGNFPPRFSGLQFPNYSSELNVNALELDDSALYLCASSPRIQETQYFGPGTRLLVL.

The chain couples TRBV6-5 to TRBJ1-4; TRBD1 matches at 8 bases. The CDR3 covers 15 residues. Germline V lookup: CDR1 MNHEY, CDR2 SVGAGI. Trimming took 6 bases from V and 7 from J; bases not matched to a gene: 10. In DNA, the CDR3 is TGTGCCAGCAGCCACGACAGGGGTGTCGGTGAAAAACTGTTTTTT. It yields the protein CASSHDRGVGEKLFF.

The V and J genes are TRBV28 and TRBJ1-5; 7 bases match TRBD1. This CDR3 has 16 amino acids. V lost 7 bases to trimming and J lost 2 bases; unmatched junction nucleotides: 11. Per germline, CDR1 MDHEN and CDR2 SYDVKM. CDR3: CASKINRGRGNQPQHF. Written as DNA, the CDR3 is TGTGCCAGCAAAATAAACAGGGGCCGGGGCAATCAGCCCCAGCATTTT.

This clone has only a few counts. The chain employs TRBV25-1 and TRBJ1-2; 9 bases align to TRBD1. Germline V gene sequence: CDR1 MGHDK, CDR2 SYGVNS. CDR3 length: 12 amino acids. V was pared by 7 bases and J by 8 bases, with 5 bases of the junction left unmatched. The CDR3 spells CASTTDRGGYTF. The CDR3, as DNA: TGTGCCAGCACTACGGACAGGGGCGGCTACACCTTC.

The J gene is TRBJ1-2, the V gene TRBV29-1; 7 nucleotides match TRBD1. Looked up from germline, CDR1 is SQVTM and CDR2 is ANQGSEA. There are 16 residues in the CDR3. Trimming cost V 3 bases and J 4 bases; bases outside gene matches: 14. CDR3: CSVDTTGTDNLYGYTF. Here the CDR3 DNA reads TGCAGCGTTGACACAACCGGGACAGACAACCTCTATGGCTACACCTTC.

This clone appeared a few times. The chain recombines TRBV21-1 with TRBJ2-7; no check of the table's D call, TRBD1, against the DNA was made. TRBV21-1 is flagged as a pseudogene. CDR3 length: 19 residues. Here the CDR3 DNA reads TGTGCCAGCAGCACAGGGGCCTCCGGAGGACAGGGTTCGCCCTACGAGCAGTACGTC. Protein sequence: CASSTGASGGQGSPYEQYV.

The V call is TRBV7-6, the J call TRBJ1-6; 7 nucleotides line up with TRBD1. This CDR3 region has 14 residues. The V and J ends lost 5 bases and 7 bases, in that order; junction bases with no gene match: 5. Looked up from germline, CDR1 is SGHVS and CDR2 is FNYEAQ. The chain's CDR3 is CASSRQGPNSPLHF. The CDR3 DNA sequence: TGTGCCAGCAGCCGACAGGGACCAAATTCACCCCTCCACTTT. Complete variable domain (other parts from reference TRBV7-6 and TRBJ1-6): GAGVSQSPRYKVTKRGQDVALRCDPISGHVSLYWYRQALGQGPEFLTYFNYEAQQDKSGLPNDRFSAERPEGSISTLTIQRTEQRDSAMYRCASSRQGPNSPLHFGNGTRLTVT.

This chain connects TRBV28 to TRBJ2-2; 8 bases are shared with TRBD1. There are 15 residues in the CDR3. The trim removed 4 bases at V and 7 bases at J, leaving 8 bases unmatched. The germline gives CDR1 MDHEN, CDR2 SYDVKM. The CDR3 sequence is CASSSPGQAGGELFF. The CDR3 DNA reads TGTGCCAGCAGTTCCCCGGGACAGGCTGGCGGGGAGCTGTTTTTT.

The chain joins TRBV11-3 to TRBJ1-2, with no clear D. The V end lost 5 bases, the J end lost 0 bases, and 7 bases lay between the germline ends. Germline V CDR1 and CDR2: SGHNT, YENEEA. This CDR3 contains 13 residues. CDR3 sequence: CASSEQPNYGYTF. The CDR3 DNA sequence: TGTGCCAGCAGCGAACAGCCTAACTATGGCTACACCTTC.

The chain recombines TRBV4-1 with TRBJ1-2, with 10 bases matching TRBD1. This CDR3 has 15 amino acids. Germline CDR1 and CDR2: MGHRA and YSYEKL. V trimming: 3 bases; J trimming: 7 bases; junction bases outside the gene matches: 8. The CDR3 here is CASSHSGTGVSGYTF. The DNA of the CDR3 is TGCGCCAGCAGCCATTCCGGGACAGGGGTGAGTGGCTACACCTTC.

V is TRBV30 and J is TRBJ2-7, with 8 bases lining up with TRBD1. The CDR3 has 13 residues. V lost 4 bases to trimming and J lost 4 bases; unmatched junction nucleotides: 6. The germline CDR1 and CDR2 sequences are GTSNPN and SVGIG (reference sequence). CDR3 nucleotide sequence: TGTGCCTGGAACCGGGACAGGAGTTACGAGCAGTACTTC. Protein: CAWNRDRSYEQYF.

The chain employs TRBV6-5 and TRBJ2-3; 7 bases are a match to TRBD1. The V and J ends lost 9 bases and 7 bases, in that order; junction bases with no gene match: 4. The CDR3 is 11 amino acids. Per the germline V gene, CDR1 is MNHEY and CDR2 is SVGAGI. CDR3 amino acids: CASNRGNTQYF. DNA of the CDR3: TGTGCCAGTAACAGGGGAAATACGCAGTATTTT.

The rearrangement joins TRBV28 to TRBJ2-7; D is perhaps TRBD2 (7 bases). Trimming shortened V by 7 bases and J by 2 bases, and 18 bases separated the two germline ends. This CDR3 is 15 amino acids long. The germline CDR1 and CDR2 sequences are MDHEN and SYDVKM. CDR3 nucleotides: TGTGCCAGCACTGGGGGGGGGCCTGGTCCCTACGAGCAGTACGTC. It is translated as CASTGGGPGPYEQYV.

This clone showed up just a few times. The V gene is TRBV6-1, the J gene TRBJ1-3; D possibly corresponds to TRBD1 (6 bases). Germline V gene sequence: CDR1 MNHNS, CDR2 SASEGT. V lost 6 bases to trimming and J lost 4 bases, with 16 bases between them. CDR3 length equals 15 residues. Written as DNA, the CDR3 is TGTGCCAGCAGACTCAGCGGGGGCGGGGGAAACACCATATATTTT. Its translation is CASRLSGGGGNTIYF.

This clone came up a few times. This sequence joins TRBV30 and TRBJ2-3; D not resolved. Germline V CDR1 and CDR2: GTSNPN, SVGIG (reference sequence). The CDR3 sequence is 12 residues long. V dropped 0 bases and J dropped 6 bases, with 7 bases sitting between them. CDR3 sequence reads: CAWSVRPDTQYF. The CDR3 region has the DNA TGTGCCTGGAGTGTGCGCCCGGATACGCAGTATTTT.

The J gene is TRBJ2-2, the V gene TRBV11-3; a possible D gene is TRBD2 (6 bases). This CDR3 is 17 amino acids long. CDR1 is SGHNT and CDR2 is YENEEA in the germline V gene. V was shortened by 6 bases and J by 0 bases, with 17 bases between the two germline ends. The CDR3 DNA follows: TGTGCCAGCAGAATAGAAGCCTGGGGGGCGAACACCGGGGAGCTGTTTTTT. Translated: CASRIEAWGANTGELFF.

The rearrangement joins TRBV6-1 to TRBJ2-3; 9 nucleotides align to TRBD1. J lost 7 bases, V lost 0 bases, and 8 bases had no gene match. The V gene's germline CDR1 is MNHNS and CDR2 SASEGT. The CDR3 sequence is 16 residues long. CDR3 nucleotides: TGTGCCAGCAGTGAAGCCGGACAGGGGCTGGAGAATACGCAGTATTTT. Translated, it gives CASSEAGQGLENTQYF.

In nucleotides, the CDR3 is TGCGCCAGCAGTGAGGGAAGCGGCAGGCTAGGGTCGGAGACCCAGTACTTC. This gives the protein CASSEGSGRLGSETQYF. The chain joins TRBV10-1 to TRBJ2-5; weak D call: TRBD2 (5 bases). Looked up from germline, CDR1 is WNHNN and CDR2 is SYGVQD (reference sequence). Trimming shortened V by 2 bases and J by 5 bases, and 21 bases separated the two germline ends. CDR3 size: 17 residues.

This chain uses TRBV5-4 with TRBJ1-2; 8 bases agree with TRBD1. This CDR3 has 14 amino acids. The germline gives CDR1 SGHNT, CDR2 YYREEE (reference sequence). V dropped 0 bases and J dropped 8; count of bases not matched to a gene: 6. The CDR3 DNA follows: TGTGCCAGCAGCTTGGCCGGGACAGGCTGCGGCTACACCTTC. Translating gives CASSLAGTGCGYTF. The full variable domain, its missing parts supplied by reference TRBV5-4 and TRBJ1-2, is ETGVTQSPTHLIKTRGQQVTLRCSSQSGHNTVSWYQQALGQGPQFIFQYYREEENGRGNFPPRFSGLQFPNYSSELNVNALELDDSALYLCASSLAGTGCGYTFGSGTRLTVV.

J is TRBJ1-6 and V is TRBV6-5; D possibly corresponds to TRBD1 (5 bases). There are 14 residues in the CDR3. The germline V and J ends were trimmed by 4 bases and 7 bases, with 11 bases remaining between them. Germline CDR1 MNHEY, CDR2 SVGAGI. For the CDR3, the DNA is TGTGCCAGCAGTTCAGGGTTGAGGAATTCACCCCTCCACTTT. Its protein is CASSSGLRNSPLHF.

The gene calls are TRBV9 and TRBJ1-6, with TRBD1 as a possible D gene (5 bases). V lost 3 bases and J lost 8, with 9 bases in between. The germline CDR1 and CDR2 sequences are SGDLS and YYNGEE. There are 13 residues in the CDR3. The DNA of the CDR3 is TGTGCCAGCAGCGCAACAGGCTATTCACCCCTCCACTTT. This encodes CASSATGYSPLHF.

The gene calls are TRBV11-2 and TRBJ2-5; 8 bases fit TRBD2. This CDR3 has 15 residues. Germline V gene sequence: CDR1 SGHAT, CDR2 FQNNGV. V trimming: 4 bases; J trimming: 5 bases; junction bases outside the gene matches: 9. This CDR3 is CASSSRLSGVETQYF. The CDR3 DNA follows: TGTGCCAGCAGCTCCCGTCTTAGCGGGGTTGAGACCCAGTACTTC.